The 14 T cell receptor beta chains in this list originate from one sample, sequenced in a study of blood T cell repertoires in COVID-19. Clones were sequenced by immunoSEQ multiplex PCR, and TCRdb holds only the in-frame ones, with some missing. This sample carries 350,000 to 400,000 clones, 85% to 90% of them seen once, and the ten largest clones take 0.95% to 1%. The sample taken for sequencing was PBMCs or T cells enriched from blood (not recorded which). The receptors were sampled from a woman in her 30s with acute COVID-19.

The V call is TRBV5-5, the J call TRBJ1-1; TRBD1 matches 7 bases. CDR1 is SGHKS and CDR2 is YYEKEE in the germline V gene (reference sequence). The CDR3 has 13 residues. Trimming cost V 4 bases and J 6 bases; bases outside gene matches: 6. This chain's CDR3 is CASSPLTGAEAFF. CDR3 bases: TGTGCCAGCAGCCCTTTAACAGGGGCTGAAGCTTTCTTT.

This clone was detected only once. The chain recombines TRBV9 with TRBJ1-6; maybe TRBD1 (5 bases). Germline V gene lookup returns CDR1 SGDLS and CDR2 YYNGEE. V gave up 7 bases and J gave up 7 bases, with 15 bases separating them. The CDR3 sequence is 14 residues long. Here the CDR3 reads CASRSGGPNSPLHF. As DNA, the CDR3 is TGTGCCAGCCGATCCGGGGGACCAAATTCACCCCTCCACTTT.

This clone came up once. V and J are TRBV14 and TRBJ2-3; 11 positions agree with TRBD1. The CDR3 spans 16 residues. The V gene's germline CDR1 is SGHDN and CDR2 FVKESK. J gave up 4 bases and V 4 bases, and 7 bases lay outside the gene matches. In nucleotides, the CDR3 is TGTGCCAGCAGCCGCCAACGGACAGGGGGCCCAGATACGCAGTATTTT. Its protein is CASSRQRTGGPDTQYF.

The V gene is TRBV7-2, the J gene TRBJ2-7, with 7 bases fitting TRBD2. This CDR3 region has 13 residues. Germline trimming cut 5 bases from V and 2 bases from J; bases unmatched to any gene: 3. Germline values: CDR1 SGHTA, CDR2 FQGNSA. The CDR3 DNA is TGTGCCAGCAGCATCGGACTAGCCTACGAGCAGTACTTC. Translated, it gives CASSIGLAYEQYF.

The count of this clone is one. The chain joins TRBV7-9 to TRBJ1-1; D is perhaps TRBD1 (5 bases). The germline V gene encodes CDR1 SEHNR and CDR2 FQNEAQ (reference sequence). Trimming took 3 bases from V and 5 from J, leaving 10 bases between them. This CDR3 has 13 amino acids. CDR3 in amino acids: CASSFVTETEAFF. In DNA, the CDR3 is TGTGCCAGCAGCTTCGTGACAGAGACTGAAGCTTTCTTT.

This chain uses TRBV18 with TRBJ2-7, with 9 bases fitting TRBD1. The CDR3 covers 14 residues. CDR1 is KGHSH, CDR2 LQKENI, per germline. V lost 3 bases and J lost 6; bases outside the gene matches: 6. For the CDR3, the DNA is TGTGCCAGCTCACCCGTGACAGGGGGTCTCGAGCAGTACTTC. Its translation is CASSPVTGGLEQYF.

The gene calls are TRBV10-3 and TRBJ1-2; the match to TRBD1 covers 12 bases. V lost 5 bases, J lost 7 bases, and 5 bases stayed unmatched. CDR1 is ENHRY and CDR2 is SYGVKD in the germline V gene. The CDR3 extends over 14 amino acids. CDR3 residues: CAISLGQGASGYTF. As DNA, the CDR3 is TGTGCCATCAGTTTGGGACAGGGGGCGAGTGGCTACACCTTC.

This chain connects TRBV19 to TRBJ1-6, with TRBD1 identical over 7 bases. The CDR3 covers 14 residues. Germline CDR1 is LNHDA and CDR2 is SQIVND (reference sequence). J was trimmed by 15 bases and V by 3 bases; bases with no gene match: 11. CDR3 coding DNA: TGTGCCAGTAGTATGCCGGTTACAGGGGCCCTCCTCCACTTT. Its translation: CASSMPVTGALLHF.

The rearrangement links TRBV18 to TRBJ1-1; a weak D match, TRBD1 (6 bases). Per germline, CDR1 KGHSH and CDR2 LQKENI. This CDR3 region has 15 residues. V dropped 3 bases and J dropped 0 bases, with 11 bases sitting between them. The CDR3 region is CASSPPGQLNTEAFF. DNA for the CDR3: TGTGCCAGCTCACCCCCGGGACAATTGAACACTGAAGCTTTCTTT.

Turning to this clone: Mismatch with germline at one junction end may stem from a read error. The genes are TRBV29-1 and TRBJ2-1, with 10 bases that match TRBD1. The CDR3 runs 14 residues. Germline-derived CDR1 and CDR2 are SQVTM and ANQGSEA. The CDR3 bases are TGCAGCGTTGAAGAGACAGGGGGCTACAGTGAGCAGTTCTTC. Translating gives CSVEETGGYSEQFF.

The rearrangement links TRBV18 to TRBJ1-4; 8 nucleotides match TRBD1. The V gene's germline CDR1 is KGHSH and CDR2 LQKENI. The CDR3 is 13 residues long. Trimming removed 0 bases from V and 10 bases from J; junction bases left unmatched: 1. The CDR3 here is CASSPPDRGKLFF. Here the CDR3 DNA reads TGTGCCAGCTCACCACCCGACAGGGGAAAACTGTTTTTT.

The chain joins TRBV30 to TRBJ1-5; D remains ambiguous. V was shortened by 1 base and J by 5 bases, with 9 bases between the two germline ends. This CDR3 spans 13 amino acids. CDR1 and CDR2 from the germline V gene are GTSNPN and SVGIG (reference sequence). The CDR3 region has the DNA TGTGCCTGGAGTGCGGGAGGAGATCAGCCCCAGCATTTT. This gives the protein CAWSAGGDQPQHF.

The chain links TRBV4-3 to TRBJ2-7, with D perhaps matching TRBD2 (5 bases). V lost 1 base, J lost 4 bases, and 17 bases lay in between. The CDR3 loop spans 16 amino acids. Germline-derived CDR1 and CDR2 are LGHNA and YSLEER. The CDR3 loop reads CASSQARVGLSYEQYF. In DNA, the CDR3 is TGCGCCAGCAGCCAAGCGAGGGTAGGGTTGTCGTACGAGCAGTACTTC.

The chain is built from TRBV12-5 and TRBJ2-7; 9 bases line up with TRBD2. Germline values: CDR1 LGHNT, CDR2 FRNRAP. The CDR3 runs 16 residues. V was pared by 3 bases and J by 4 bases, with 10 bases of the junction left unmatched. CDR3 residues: CASGFGLAGDRYEQYF. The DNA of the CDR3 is TGTGCTAGTGGTTTCGGGTTAGCGGGGGATAGGTACGAGCAGTACTTC.